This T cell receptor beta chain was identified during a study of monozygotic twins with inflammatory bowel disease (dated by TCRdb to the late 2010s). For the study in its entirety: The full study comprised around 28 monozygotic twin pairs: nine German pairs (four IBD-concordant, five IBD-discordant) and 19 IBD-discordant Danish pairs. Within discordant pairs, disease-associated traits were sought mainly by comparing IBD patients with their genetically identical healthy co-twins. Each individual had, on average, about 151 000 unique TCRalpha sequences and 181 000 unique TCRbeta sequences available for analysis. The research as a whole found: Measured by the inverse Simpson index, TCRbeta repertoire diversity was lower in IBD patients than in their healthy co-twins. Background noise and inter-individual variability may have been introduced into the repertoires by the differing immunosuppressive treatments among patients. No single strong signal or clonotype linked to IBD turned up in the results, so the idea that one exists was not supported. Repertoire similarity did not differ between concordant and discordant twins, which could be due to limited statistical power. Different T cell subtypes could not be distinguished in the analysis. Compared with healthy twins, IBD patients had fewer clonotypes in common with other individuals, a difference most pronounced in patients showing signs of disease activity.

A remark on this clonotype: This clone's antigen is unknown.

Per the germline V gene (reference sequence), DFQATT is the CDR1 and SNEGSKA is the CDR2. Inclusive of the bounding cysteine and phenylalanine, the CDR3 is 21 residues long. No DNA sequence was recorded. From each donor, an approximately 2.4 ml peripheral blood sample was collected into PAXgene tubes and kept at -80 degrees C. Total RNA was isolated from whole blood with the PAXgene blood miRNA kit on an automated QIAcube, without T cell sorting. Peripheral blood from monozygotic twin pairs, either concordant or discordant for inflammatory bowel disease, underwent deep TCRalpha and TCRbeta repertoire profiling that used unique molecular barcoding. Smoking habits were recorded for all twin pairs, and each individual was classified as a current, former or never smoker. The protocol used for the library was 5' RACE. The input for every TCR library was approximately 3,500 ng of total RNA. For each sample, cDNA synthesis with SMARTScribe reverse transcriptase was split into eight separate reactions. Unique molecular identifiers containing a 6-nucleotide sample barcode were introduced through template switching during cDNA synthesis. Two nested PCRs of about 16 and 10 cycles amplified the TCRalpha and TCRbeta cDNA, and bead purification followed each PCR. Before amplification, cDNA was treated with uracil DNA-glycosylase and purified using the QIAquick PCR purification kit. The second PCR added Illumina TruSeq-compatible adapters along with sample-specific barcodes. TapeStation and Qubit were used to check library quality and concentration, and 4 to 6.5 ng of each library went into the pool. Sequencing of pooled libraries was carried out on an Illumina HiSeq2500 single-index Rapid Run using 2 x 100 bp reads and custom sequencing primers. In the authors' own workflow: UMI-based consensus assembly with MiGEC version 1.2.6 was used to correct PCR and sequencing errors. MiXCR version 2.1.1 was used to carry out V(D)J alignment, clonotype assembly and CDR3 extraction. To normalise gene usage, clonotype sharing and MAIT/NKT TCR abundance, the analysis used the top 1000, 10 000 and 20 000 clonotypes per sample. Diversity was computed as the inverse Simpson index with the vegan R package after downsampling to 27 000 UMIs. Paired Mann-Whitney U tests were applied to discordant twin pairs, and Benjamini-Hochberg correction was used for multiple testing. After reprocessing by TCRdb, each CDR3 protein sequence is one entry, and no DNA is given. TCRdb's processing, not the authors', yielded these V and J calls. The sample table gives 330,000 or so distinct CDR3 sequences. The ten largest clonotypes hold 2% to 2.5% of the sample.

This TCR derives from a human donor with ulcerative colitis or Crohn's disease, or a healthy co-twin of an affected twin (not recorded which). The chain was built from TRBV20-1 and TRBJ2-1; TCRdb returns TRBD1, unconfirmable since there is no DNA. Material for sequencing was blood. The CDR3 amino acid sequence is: CSARGFRWGSGAPGSYNEQFF.